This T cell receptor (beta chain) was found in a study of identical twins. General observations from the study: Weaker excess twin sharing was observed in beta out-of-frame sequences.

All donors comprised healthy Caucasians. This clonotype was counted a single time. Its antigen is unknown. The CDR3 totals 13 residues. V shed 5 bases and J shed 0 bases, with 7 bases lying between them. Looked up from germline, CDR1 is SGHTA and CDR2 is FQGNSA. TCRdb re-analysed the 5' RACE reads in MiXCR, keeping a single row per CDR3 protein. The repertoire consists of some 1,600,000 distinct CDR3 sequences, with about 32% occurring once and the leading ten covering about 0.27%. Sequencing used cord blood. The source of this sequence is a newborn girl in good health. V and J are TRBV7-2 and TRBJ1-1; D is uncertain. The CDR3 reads CTSSITLNTEAFF. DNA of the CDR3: TGTACCAGCAGCATCACTCTGAACACTGAAGCTTTCTTT. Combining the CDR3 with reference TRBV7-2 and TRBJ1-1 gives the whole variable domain GAGVSQSPSNKVTEKGKDVELRCDPISGHTALYWYRQSLGQGLEFLIYFQGNSAPDKSGLPSDRFSAERTGGSVSTLTIQRTQQEDSAVYLCTSSITLNTEAFFGQGTRLTVV.